A selection of T cell receptor beta chains follows, all from one sample in a study of T cells in Graves' hyperthyroidism and ophthalmopathy. TCRdb passed the multiplex PCR reads through MiXCR, listing each CDR3 protein once. The sample records 400,000 to 500,000 distinct CDR3 sequences, around 15% being singletons. What was sequenced was blood. The receptors derive from a woman aged 18 to 35 with Graves' hyperthyroidism. CDR3s include the opening cysteine and the closing phenylalanine or tryptophan. D genes are given only for firm matches. Expanded clones get a size class; other rows say once, few or many, or leave the size out.

many TRBJ2-7 TRBD1 14 TRBV19 CASSPGQRDYEQYF TGTGCCAGTAGCCCGGGACAGCGCGACTACGAGCAGTACTTC
many TRBJ1-4 TRBD1 17 TRBV15 CATSRDRGTITNEKLFF TGTGCCACCAGCAGGGACAGGGGAACTATAACTAATGAAAAACTGTTTTTT
many TRBJ1-6 TRBD1 16 TRBV20-1 CSARDRRGLENSPLHF TGCAGTGCTAGAGATCGGAGGGGGCTAGAGAATTCACCCCTCCACTTT
many TRBJ2-5 - 13 TRBV18 CASSPPGQETQYF TGTGCCAGCAGCCCTCCGGGCCAAGAGACCCAGTACTTC
- TRBJ2-6 - 14 TRBV7-3 CASSPFSGANVLTF TGTGCCAGCAGCCCCTTCTCTGGGGCCAACGTCCTGACTTTC
many TRBJ1-6 TRBD1 18 TRBV12-3/TRBV12-4 CASSRQHPKGQGNSPLHF TGTGCCAGCAGCCGCCAGCACCCCAAGGGACAGGGGAACTCACCCCTCCACTTT
few TRBJ1-5 TRBD1 17 TRBV19 CASSFSTGQFFYQPQHF TGTGCCAGTAGTTTTTCAACGGGACAGTTCTTTTATCAGCCCCAGCATTTT
many TRBJ2-7 - 13 TRBV11-2 CASREGSSYEQYF TGTGCCAGCAGGGAAGGGAGCTCCTACGAGCAGTACTTC
many TRBJ2-7 TRBD1 14 TRBV28 CASSTTSPRGEQYF TGTGCCAGCAGTACCACGTCCCCCAGGGGGGAGCAGTACTTC
many TRBJ2-3 - 14 TRBV7-2 CASSLQSGTDTQYF TGTGCCAGCAGCTTACAGAGCGGGACAGATACGCAGTATTTT
many TRBJ2-1 TRBD2 12 TRBV20-1 CSATTSGNEQFF TGCAGTGCTACGACTAGCGGAAATGAGCAGTTCTTC
- TRBJ2-2 - 14 TRBV20-1 CSARGPTGIGELFF TGCAGTGCTAGAGGCCCGACAGGAATCGGGGAGCTGTTTTTT
- TRBJ2-1 TRBD2 18 TRBV7-9 CASSLAPLAGRAYNEQFF TGTGCCAGCAGCTTAGCCCCCTTGGCGGGGAGGGCCTACAATGAGCAGTTCTTC
many TRBJ2-7 TRBD1 13 TRBV12-3/TRBV12-4 CASSLTGVNEQYF TGTGCCAGCAGCCTAACAGGGGTCAACGAGCAGTACTTC
- TRBJ1-2 - 13 TRBV4-3 CASSQEQAEGYTF TGCGCCAGCAGCCAAGAGCAGGCGGAGGGCTACACCTTC
many TRBJ2-7 TRBD1 14 TRBV27 CASSQDRGSYEQYF TGTGCCAGCAGCCAAGACAGGGGTTCCTACGAGCAGTACTTC
many TRBJ1-6 - 14 TRBV7-2 CASSNRVGNSPLHF TGTGCCAGCAGTAACAGGGTCGGTAATTCACCCCTCCACTTT
- TRBJ1-1 - 14 TRBV7-9 CASSSTWTNTEAFF TGTGCCAGCAGCTCGACTTGGACCAACACTGAAGCTTTCTTT
many TRBJ1-2 - 15 TRBV25-1 CASSEGSSANYGYTF TGTGCCAGCAGTGAAGGGAGCAGCGCTAACTATGGCTACACCTTC
- TRBJ1-4 - 15 TRBV6-2/TRBV6-3 CASTAAGSANEKLFF TGTGCCAGTACCGCGGCCGGCTCAGCTAATGAAAAACTGTTTTTT
many TRBJ2-5 - 14 TRBV3-1 CASSPSTLQETQYF TGTGCCAGCAGCCCCTCAACCTTACAAGAGACCCAGTACTTC
few TRBJ2-3 TRBD2 14 TRBV28 CASRGLASTDTQYF TGTGCCAGCAGGGGACTAGCGAGCACAGATACGCAGTATTTT
many TRBJ2-7 TRBD1 16 TRBV10-3 CAITPGRGLVANEQYF TGTGCCATCACCCCGGGCAGGGGGCTTGTGGCGAACGAGCAGTACTTC
many TRBJ2-3 - 14 TRBV6-1 CASKEGASTDTQYF TGTGCCAGCAAGGAGGGAGCAAGCACAGATACGCAGTATTTT
few TRBJ2-7 TRBD1 14 TRBV7-9 CASSSLGTGDEQYF TGTGCCAGCAGCTCGCTAGGGACAGGGGACGAGCAGTACTTC
many TRBJ2-3 - 14 TRBV9 CASSVGGSRDTQYF TGTGCCAGCAGCGTAGGAGGGTCGAGGGATACGCAGTATTTT
many TRBJ1-2 TRBD1 14 TRBV9 CASSVDQGANGYTF TGTGCCAGCAGCGTAGACCAGGGGGCGAATGGCTACACCTTC
many TRBJ1-1 TRBD1 18 TRBV27 CASSSPAPGGHMNTEAFF TGTGCCAGCAGTTCCCCCGCCCCAGGGGGACATATGAACACTGAAGCTTTCTTT
many TRBJ1-1 - 13 TRBV7-2 CASSLSANTEAFF TGTGCCAGCAGCTTGAGCGCGAACACTGAAGCTTTCTTT
- TRBJ2-7 - 13 TRBV7-2 CASSLAWPYEQYF TGTGCCAGCAGCTTAGCCTGGCCCTACGAGCAGTACTTC
few TRBJ1-1 - 15 TRBV5-1 CAGSPQTAMNTEAFF TGCGCCGGCAGCCCACAGACGGCTATGAACACTGAAGCTTTCTTT
many TRBJ2-1 TRBD1 14 TRBV20-1 CSAKGQGDYNEQFF TGCAGTGCCAAAGGACAGGGGGACTACAATGAGCAGTTCTTC
many TRBJ1-2 - 17 TRBV2 CASTDLEGTEKVYGYTF TGTGCCAGCACCGACCTGGAGGGTACAGAAAAAGTCTATGGCTACACCTTC
many TRBJ2-5 - 15 TRBV27 CASSPAGGTKETQYF TGTGCCAGCAGTCCAGCGGGCGGGACAAAAGAGACCCAGTACTTC
- TRBJ2-2 - 15 TRBV5-1 CASSLGTGFPGELFF TGCGCCAGCAGCTTGGGCACAGGGTTCCCCGGGGAGCTGTTTTTT
many TRBJ2-7 - 16 TRBV29-1 CSVGVPTSRGGYEQYF TGCAGCGTTGGGGTCCCCACCTCCCGGGGCGGCTACGAGCAGTACTTC
- TRBJ1-2 - 13 TRBV6-6 CASSYLGNYGYTF TGTGCCAGCAGTTACTTGGGGAACTATGGCTACACCTTC
many TRBJ2-1 - 16 TRBV28 CASTSLDFGTYNEQFF TGTGCCAGCACGTCGCTCGATTTCGGGACCTACAATGAGCAGTTCTTC
many TRBJ2-1 - 14 TRBV7-9 CASSSVEIYNEQFF TGTGCCAGCAGCTCAGTGGAGATTTACAATGAGCAGTTCTTC
many TRBJ2-7 - 11 TRBV6-1 CASSDIKEQYF TGTGCCAGCAGTGATATCAAGGAGCAGTACTTC
many TRBJ1-1 - 13 TRBV6-1 CASSEAGSAEAFF TGTGCCAGCAGTGAAGCAGGATCGGCTGAAGCTTTCTTT
many TRBJ2-5 TRBD1 14 TRBV12-3/TRBV12-4 CASSLDRGSGTQYF TGTGCCAGCAGTTTAGACAGGGGGAGTGGGACCCAGTACTTC
once TRBJ2-1 TRBD2 15 TRBV11-2 CASSNSGSSCNERFF TGTGCCAGCAGCAATAGCGGGAGCTCCTGCAATGAGCGGTTCTTC
many TRBJ2-5 - 12 TRBV11-2 CASSSRRGTQYF TGTGCCAGCAGCTCCCGAAGGGGGACCCAGTACTTC